The rows below give T cell receptor beta chains drawn from one sample of a study of neurological immune-mediated disorders. TCRdb processed the 5' RACE reads anew with MiXCR; each CDR3 protein has one entry. The sample contains more than 50,000 distinct CDR3 sequences, less than 5.5% of which appear only once. Sequenced material: PBMCs. These receptors came from a woman aged 30 to 39 with multiple sclerosis. Each CDR3 is given with its conserved first and last residue. Size is stated for part of the rows, as once, few or many counts, or as a class when the clone is expanded.

clone size,V gene,J gene,CDR3 protein
few,TRBV29-1,TRBJ2-1,CSVADRDTSYNEQFF
many,TRBV15,TRBJ2-3,CATSRGTRTGTDTQYF
few,TRBV7-2,TRBJ2-7,CASSPPYYEQYF
many,TRBV20-1,TRBJ2-1,CSARGRVRGGRENEQFF
many,TRBV20-1,TRBJ2-1,CSARDWVYNEQFF
many,TRBV4-1,TRBJ2-7,CASSQGPGYEQYF
many,TRBV5-1,TRBJ1-2,CASSLQRPIEGGYTF
many,TRBV20-1,TRBJ2-7,CSANDRVGYEQYF
few,TRBV20-1,TRBJ1-1,CSARDDRVTNTEAFF
many,TRBV7-9,TRBJ2-7,CASGTAVNYEQYF
many,TRBV5-1,TRBJ1-3,CASSLWGSGNTIYF
.,TRBV5-1,TRBJ1-6,CASSPGQAGSSLNF
few,TRBV7-2,TRBJ2-3,CASSLAARGGDTQYF
many,TRBV3-1,TRBJ1-5,CASSQTDNQPQHF
many,TRBV5-5,TRBJ2-5,CASSFPVAGAHQETQYF
many,TRBV27,TRBJ2-3,CASQRGRADTQYF
many,TRBV15,TRBJ1-2,CATSRFVGTGDGYTF